This T cell receptor beta chain was retrieved from a study of neoadjuvant anti-PD-1 for oral cavity cancer. General study results and limits: Each response group had just a few patients in TCR analyses. Pretreatment Treg/Th17 ratio correlated inversely with post-treatment tumor clonality.

The repertoire was sequenced with immunoSEQ multiplex PCR; TCRdb's copy has only in-frame clones and lacks some. The repertoire holds about 9,300 clones, with around 63% as singletons. Germline CDR1 and CDR2: SQVTM and ANQGSEA. The CDR3 is 13 residues long. The V gene end was trimmed by 4 bases and the J gene end by 4 bases; junction bases not matched to a gene: 5. A note on this clone: The antigen is unknown.

The chain employs TRBV29-1 and TRBJ1-1, with 8 positions matching TRBD1. The material sequenced was tumor tissue, taken before nivolumab (anti-PD-1) treatment. The clonotype was recovered from a person aged 40-85 years with oral cavity squamous cell carcinoma. CDR3 DNA: TGCAGCGTTGCCACAGGGGGGGGCACTGAAGCTTTCTTT. Amino acids: CSVATGGGTEAFF.